A selection of T cell receptor beta chains follows, all from one sample in a study of OX40 agonist ivuxolimab in advanced cancers. Profiled with immunoSEQ multiplex PCR; TCRdb holds only in-frame clones, not every one. This table has 70,000 to 95,000 clones, around four fifths appearing once. The sample was CD4+ or CD8+ T cells sorted from blood, taken in a trial of the OX40 agonist ivuxolimab. These receptors came from an adult with an advanced solid tumor such as melanoma, head and neck, liver or kidney cancer. CDR3s include the opening cysteine and the closing phenylalanine or tryptophan. D genes are given only for firm matches. Part of the rows lack a size; the others show once, few, many or a class for expanded clones.

- - TRBJ2-3 TRBV7-3 TGTGCCAGCAGCACGGGGGCGTCGGATACGCAGTATTTT CASSTGASDTQYF
- TRBD2 TRBJ2-5 TRBV7-6 TGTGCCAGCAGCGGGGGACTAGCGAATCAAGAGACCCAGTACTTC CASSGGLANQETQYF
- - TRBJ1-1 TRBV29-1 TGCAGCGTACAGAACACTGAAGCTTTCTTT CSVQNTEAFF
- TRBD1 TRBJ2-3 TRBV5-1 TGCGCCAGCAGCTTGGTTCCCACAGGGGGCGCGGTACTCGATACGCAGTATTTT CASSLVPTGGAVLDTQYF
- TRBD2 TRBJ2-2 TRBV19 TGTGCCAGTAGTCGGGGGGGCGGTCAGCCCGGGGAGCTGTTTTTT CASSRGGGQPGELFF
few TRBD1 TRBJ1-6 TRBV14 TGTGCCAGCAGCCAAGCTTTTGTGAACAGGGGAAGGAATTCACCCCTCCACTTT CASSQAFVNRGRNSPLHF
- - TRBJ2-7 TRBV5-1 TGCGCCAGCAGCTTGGCGTCCGAGCAGTACTTC CASSLASEQYF
- TRBD2 TRBJ2-7 TRBV4-2 TGTGCCAGCAGCCAAGCTAGACTAGCGGGAGGATTCGAGCAGTACTTC CASSQARLAGGFEQYF
- - TRBJ2-3 TRBV30 TGTGCCTGGAGTGAGATCACAGATACGCAGTATTTT CAWSEITDTQYF
- - TRBJ2-7 TRBV11-3 TGTGCCAGCAGCTTGGCCTCCTGGGCAGGGACCTACGAGCAGTACTTC CASSLASWAGTYEQYF
- - TRBJ1-2 TRBV21-1 TGTGCCAGCAGCACCCGTCAGGTACACCTTAACTATGGCTACACCTTC CASSTRQVHLNYGYTF
- - TRBJ2-7 TRBV7-9 TGTGCCAGCAGCCCCTTGGGACTTCTTTACGAGCAGTACTTC CASSPLGLLYEQYF
- TRBD1 TRBJ1-2 TRBV11-3 TGTGCCAGCAGCCAAGACGGACAGGGAGGTTTGAGGGGCTACACCTTC CASSQDGQGGLRGYTF
- TRBD1 TRBJ1-5 TRBV7-8 TGTGCCAGCAGCTTAGTACCATCAACGACAGGGTTTCAGCCCCAGCATTTT CASSLVPSTTGFQPQHF
- - TRBJ1-1 TRBV29-1 TGCAGCGTTGAAGGACAGTCGGGCACTGAAGCTTTCTTT CSVEGQSGTEAFF
- TRBD2 TRBJ2-3 TRBV29-1 TGCAGCCTTCAGGGAGGGGCCACAGATACGCAGTATTTT CSLQGGATDTQYF
- TRBD2 TRBJ2-1 TRBV5-1 TGCGCCAGCAGCGCTCAGACTAGCGGTGGAGGTAATGAGCAGTTCTTC CASSAQTSGGGNEQFF
- - TRBJ1-2 TRBV30 TGTGCCTGGAGTGCTCCAGACTACTATGGCTACACCTTC CAWSAPDYYGYTF
- - TRBJ1-1 TRBV30 TGTGCCTGGAGCCTTGATTTGGATGGGTTCAATTTCTTT CAWSLDLDGFNFF
- - TRBJ1-1 TRBV7-2 TGTGCCAGCAGCCCTTATCGGGGGACTGAAGCTTTCTTT CASSPYRGTEAFF
- - TRBJ2-5 TRBV27 TGTGCCAGCAGTTTGAGAGGGCGGGGAGAGACCCAGTACTTC CASSLRGRGETQYF
- - TRBJ1-3 TRBV12-5 TGTGCTAGTGGTTCCGAGGGAAACACCATATATTTT CASGSEGNTIYF
- - TRBJ2-7 TRBV27 TGTGCCAGCAGTTTTCGCAGGGACTCCTACGAGCAGTACTTC CASSFRRDSYEQYF
- TRBD2 TRBJ2-1 TRBV7-2 TGTGCCAGCAGCAAAGCGGGAGTCACAGGCGAGCAGTTCTTC CASSKAGVTGEQFF
- TRBD1 TRBJ1-6 TRBV5-4 TGTGCCAGCAGCCTGGGACAGGGAAATTCACCCCTCCACTTT CASSLGQGNSPLHF
- TRBD2 TRBJ2-7 TRBV6-5 TGTGCCAGCAGTTACCGGTTTAGCGGGAGTTACGAGCAGTACTTC CASSYRFSGSYEQYF
- - TRBJ1-2 TRBV11-2 TGTGCCAGCAGCTTACTCGCAGGGGAAGGCTACACCTTC CASSLLAGEGYTF
- TRBD1 TRBJ1-1 TRBV18 TGTGCCAGCTCCCCCGGGACAGGGCGGAACACTGAAGCTTTCTTT CASSPGTGRNTEAFF
- - TRBJ2-7 TRBV28 TGTGCCAGCAGCCGGGACGGGCCCTACGAGCAGTACTTC CASSRDGPYEQYF
few - TRBJ1-1 TRBV29-1 TGCAGCGCCCGAGGTGGGGCGAACACTGAAGCTTTCTTT CSARGGANTEAFF
- TRBD1 TRBJ2-7 TRBV6-5 TGTGCCAGCAGTTACTCGAGCAGGGGGTACCACGAGCAGTACTTC CASSYSSRGYHEQYF
few - TRBJ1-2 TRBV10-2 TGCGCCAGCAGTGAGTTGTCGGGTCCGGGTGGCTACACCTTC CASSELSGPGGYTF
- TRBD2 TRBJ2-7 TRBV7-2 TGTGCCAGCAGCCCTACCCAGACTAGCGCCTCCTACGAGCAGTACTTC CASSPTQTSASYEQYF
- - TRBJ1-1 TRBV7-5 TGTGCCAGAAGCTTCATCGCGGGACAGGCCATTTTCTTT CARSFIAGQAIFF
- TRBD1 TRBJ1-3 TRBV28 TGTGCCAGCAGTTTATCGGGACAGGGGTGGGACACCATATATTTT CASSLSGQGWDTIYF
- - TRBJ2-3 TRBV2 TGTGCCAGCAGAGGGAGGGGGGTTGGAGATACGCAGTATTTT CASRGRGVGDTQYF
- - TRBJ1-6 TRBV30 TGTGCCTGGACTGCCTCCCCCGGGGAGCCTAATTCACCCCTCCACTTT CAWTASPGEPNSPLHF
- - TRBJ1-1 TRBV6-1 TGTGCCAGCAGAACTTTTATGAACACTGAAGCTTTCTTT CASRTFMNTEAFF
- TRBD2 TRBJ2-5 TRBV7-2 TGTGCCAGCAGCTCCAGACTAGCGGGGGATCAAGAGACCCAGTACTTC CASSSRLAGDQETQYF
- TRBD2 TRBJ2-1 TRBV4-2 TGTGCCAGCAGCCAAGGAGATAGCGGGACCGATGAGCAGTTCTTC CASSQGDSGTDEQFF
few - TRBJ1-5 TRBV19 TGTGCCAGTAGTCATCAACAGGGCAATCAGCCCCAGCATTTT CASSHQQGNQPQHF
- - TRBJ2-2 TRBV4-3 TGCGCCAGCAGCCCCCCCGACACCGGGGAGCTGTTTTTT CASSPPDTGELFF
- - TRBJ2-5 TRBV7-2 TGTGCCAGCAGCTCCAACCGGGGTCAAGAGACCCAGTACTTC CASSSNRGQETQYF
once - TRBJ2-2 TRBV25-1 TGTGCCAGCAGCCCAGTTGGGCGTGCGAACACCGGGGAGCTGTTTTTT CASSPVGRANTGELFF